The sequence of this T cell receptor (beta chain) was determined in a study of Ad26.COV2.S vaccination and SARS-CoV-2 variants. Study-wide context: Intramuscularly, Ad26.COV2.S was given either once or twice, 56 days apart. General observations from the study: Vaccinated and placebo-treated recipients had similar non-spike TCR breadth.

For this clone: No antigen is known for it.

This sample's treatment: around 19 received Ad26.COV2.S at low or high dose, single or two shots; 5 received placebo; per-sample allocation not given. At day 63 after the first vaccine or placebo injection, samples were drawn. SARS-CoV-2 spike from the Wuhan strain was encoded by the vaccine, an Ad26 vector. The CDR3 consists of 14 residues. Germline V CDR1 and CDR2: MNHNS, SASEGT. Trimming removed 5 bases at V and 0 bases at J, with 11 bases between. This table comes from immunoSEQ multiplex PCR, and its TCRdb copy is limited to in-frame clones, with some not included. The sample consists of about 400,000 clones, 83% of them appearing once.

The chain has TRBV6-1 and TRBJ2-7; no definite D call. This TCR was recovered from a person between 18 and 60 years old who received the Ad26.COV2.S COVID-19 vaccine or a placebo. The sequences come from peripheral blood, collected in a trial of Ad26.COV2.S vaccine versus placebo. DNA of the CDR3: TGTGCCAGCAGTTGGGGTCTGAGCTCCTACGAGCAGTACTTC. This translates into CASSWGLSSYEQYF.